Listed here are 3 T cell receptor beta chains from one sample, sequenced in a study of human T cells and chemical hapten exposure. Time point in this sample: healthy volunteer bleed at 2 weeks. Unfractionated whole blood was the source of the extracted total RNA. TCRdb recomputed calls from the RACE reads with MiXCR, one row per CDR3 protein. The sample has some 45,000 distinct CDR3 sequences, about 4.8% seen once; the top ten hold roughly 5.2%. Material: whole blood. Receptor source: a human donor in good health. Some clones in this sample may be carry-over from other donors' samples.

Turning to this clonotype: Lacking the conserved final phenylalanine or tryptophan, this CDR3 likely reflects a read error. V usage is TRBV29-1 and J usage is TRBJ2-7; a weak D match, TRBD2 (7 bases). The V and J ends lost 4 bases and 2 bases respectively, with 15 bases between them. The CDR3 contains 14 residues. Germline lookup yields CDR1 SQVTM and CDR2 ANQGSEA. The CDR3 loop is CSVGEGTQTYEQYY. The CDR3 nucleotides read TGCAGCGTTGGGGAGGGGACACAAACCTACGAGCAGTACTAC.

This clonotype has only a few counts. This chain joins TRBV28 and TRBJ2-7; D may correspond to TRBD1 or TRBD2 (5 bases each). Trimming took 6 bases from V and 6 from J, leaving 18 bases between them. The CDR3 loop spans 14 amino acids. The germline V gene has CDR1 MDHEN and CDR2 SYDVKM. DNA for the CDR3: TGTGCCAGCAGCGCACCCCGGGACCGCCCCGAGCAGTACTTC. This sequence encodes CASSAPRDRPEQYF.

Note on this clonotype: This clone may be a read error of a much larger clone one base away. The V gene is TRBV6-5, the J gene TRBJ1-3; 12 bases fit TRBD1. Germline V gene data show CDR1 as MNHEY and CDR2 as SVGAGI. This CDR3 region has 15 residues. The CDR3 bases are TGTGCCAGCGGGGGGGACAGGGGGCCTGGAAACGCCATATATTTT. Translating it yields CASGGDRGPGNAIYF.